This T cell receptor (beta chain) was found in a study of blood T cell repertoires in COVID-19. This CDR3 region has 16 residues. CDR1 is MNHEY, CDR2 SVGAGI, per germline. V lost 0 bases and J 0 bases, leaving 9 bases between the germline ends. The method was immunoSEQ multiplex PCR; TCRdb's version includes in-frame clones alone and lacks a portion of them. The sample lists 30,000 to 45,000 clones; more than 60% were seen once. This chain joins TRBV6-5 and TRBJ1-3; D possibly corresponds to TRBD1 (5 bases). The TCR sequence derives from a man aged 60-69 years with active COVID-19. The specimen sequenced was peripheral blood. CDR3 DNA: TGTGCCAGCAGTTACTCGGGGACTCCCTCTGGAAACACCATATATTTT. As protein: CASSYSGTPSGNTIYF.